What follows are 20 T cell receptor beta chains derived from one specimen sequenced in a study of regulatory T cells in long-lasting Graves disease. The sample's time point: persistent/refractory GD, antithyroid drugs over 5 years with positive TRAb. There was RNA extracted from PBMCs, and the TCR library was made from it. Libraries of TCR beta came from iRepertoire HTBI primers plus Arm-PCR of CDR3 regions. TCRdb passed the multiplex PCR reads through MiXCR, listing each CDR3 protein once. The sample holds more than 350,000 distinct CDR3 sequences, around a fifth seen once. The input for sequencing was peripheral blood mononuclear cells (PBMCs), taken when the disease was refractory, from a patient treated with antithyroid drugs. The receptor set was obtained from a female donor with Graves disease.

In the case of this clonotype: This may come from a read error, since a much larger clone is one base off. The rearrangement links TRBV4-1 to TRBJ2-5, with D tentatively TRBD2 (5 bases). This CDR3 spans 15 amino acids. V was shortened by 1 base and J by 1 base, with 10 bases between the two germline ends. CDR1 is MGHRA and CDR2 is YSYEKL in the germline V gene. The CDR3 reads CASSQVGRGQETQYF. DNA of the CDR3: TGCGCCAGCAGCCAAGTCGGTCGGGGCCAAGAGACCCAGTACTTC.

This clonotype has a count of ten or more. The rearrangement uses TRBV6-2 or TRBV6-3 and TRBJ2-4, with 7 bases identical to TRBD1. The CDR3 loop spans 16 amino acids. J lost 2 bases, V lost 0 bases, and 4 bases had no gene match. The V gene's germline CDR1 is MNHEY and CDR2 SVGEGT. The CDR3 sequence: CASSYSAGGSKNIQYF. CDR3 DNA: TGTGCCAGCAGTTACTCGGCAGGGGGTTCCAAAAACATTCAGTACTTC.

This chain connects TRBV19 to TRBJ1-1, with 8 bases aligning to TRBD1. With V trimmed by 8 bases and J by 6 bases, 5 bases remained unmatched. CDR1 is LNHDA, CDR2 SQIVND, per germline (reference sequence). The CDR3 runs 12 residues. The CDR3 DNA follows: TGTGCCAGTGGGCCACAGGGGGCTGAAGCTTTCTTT. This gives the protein CASGPQGAEAFF.

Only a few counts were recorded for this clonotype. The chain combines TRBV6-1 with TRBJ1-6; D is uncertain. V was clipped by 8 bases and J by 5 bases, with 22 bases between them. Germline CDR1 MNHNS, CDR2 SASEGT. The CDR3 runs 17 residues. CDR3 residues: CASSPNPGPLHNSPLHF. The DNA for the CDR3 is TGTGCCAGCTCTCCAAATCCGGGCCCCCTTCATAATTCACCCCTCCACTTT.

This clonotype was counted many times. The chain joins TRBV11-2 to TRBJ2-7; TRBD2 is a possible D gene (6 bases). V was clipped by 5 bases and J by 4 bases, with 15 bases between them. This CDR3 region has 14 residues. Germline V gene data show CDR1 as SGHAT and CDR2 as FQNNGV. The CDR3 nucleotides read TGTGCCAGCAGCCCCCGGCTAGCGATATACGAGCAGTACTTC. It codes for CASSPRLAIYEQYF.

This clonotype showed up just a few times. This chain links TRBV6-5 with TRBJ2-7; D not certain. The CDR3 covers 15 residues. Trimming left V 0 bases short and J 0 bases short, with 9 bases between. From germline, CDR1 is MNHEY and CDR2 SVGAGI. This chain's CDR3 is CASSYSDPSSYEQYF. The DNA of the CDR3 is TGTGCCAGCAGTTACTCTGACCCAAGCTCCTACGAGCAGTACTTC.

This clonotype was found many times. The CDR3 DNA follows: TGTGCCAGCACCCCTCCGGGACAGGGACTTTTAGAGCAGTACTTC. It translates to CASTPPGQGLLEQYF. This chain connects TRBV28 to TRBJ2-7; 9 positions match TRBD1. CDR1 MDHEN and CDR2 SYDVKM come from the germline V gene. This CDR3 has 15 amino acids. V gave up 7 bases and J gave up 7 bases; unmatched junction bases: 14.

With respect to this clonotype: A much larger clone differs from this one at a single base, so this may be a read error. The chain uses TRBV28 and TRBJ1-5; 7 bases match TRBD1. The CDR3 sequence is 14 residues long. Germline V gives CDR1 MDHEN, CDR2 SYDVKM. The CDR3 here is CASSLTGPNQLQHF. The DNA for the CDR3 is TGTGCCAGCAGTTTGACAGGGCCCAATCAGCTCCAGCATTTT.

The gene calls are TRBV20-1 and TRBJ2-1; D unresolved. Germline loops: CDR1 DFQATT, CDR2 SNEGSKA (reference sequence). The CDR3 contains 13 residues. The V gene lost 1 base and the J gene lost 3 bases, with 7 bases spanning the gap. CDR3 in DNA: TGCAGTGCTAGAGCGGACCTCTACAATGAGCAGTTCTTC. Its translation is CSARADLYNEQFF.

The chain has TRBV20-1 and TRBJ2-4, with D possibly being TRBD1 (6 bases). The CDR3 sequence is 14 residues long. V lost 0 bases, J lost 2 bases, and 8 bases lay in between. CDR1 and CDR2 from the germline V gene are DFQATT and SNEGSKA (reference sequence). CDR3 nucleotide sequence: TGCAGTGCTAGAGACCAGGGGACCAAAAACATTCAGTACTTC. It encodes CSARDQGTKNIQYF.

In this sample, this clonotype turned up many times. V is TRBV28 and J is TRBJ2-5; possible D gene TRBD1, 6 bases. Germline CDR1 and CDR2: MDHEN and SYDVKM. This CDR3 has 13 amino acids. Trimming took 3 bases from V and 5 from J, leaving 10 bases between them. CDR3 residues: CASSFEGVETQYF. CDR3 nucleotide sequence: TGTGCCAGCAGTTTCGAGGGGGTCGAGACCCAGTACTTC.

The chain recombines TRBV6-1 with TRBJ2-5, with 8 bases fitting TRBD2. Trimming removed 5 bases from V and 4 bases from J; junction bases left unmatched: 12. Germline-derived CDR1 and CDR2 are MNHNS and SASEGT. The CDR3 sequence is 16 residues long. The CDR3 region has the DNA TGTGCCAGCAGTCCCACGGGGGGGGCAGGGCGAGAGACCCAGTACTTC. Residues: CASSPTGGAGRETQYF.

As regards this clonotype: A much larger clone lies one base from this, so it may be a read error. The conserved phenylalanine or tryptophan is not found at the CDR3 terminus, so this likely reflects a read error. CDR3 in DNA: TGTGCCAGCAGATCAAGGGATGGTGACATTCAGTACTCC. Translation gives CASRSRDGDIQYS. The J gene is TRBJ2-4, the V gene TRBV28; D unclear. V was shortened by 6 bases and J by 8 bases, with 14 bases between the two germline ends. Germline values: CDR1 MDHEN, CDR2 SYDVKM. The length of the CDR3 is 13 residues.

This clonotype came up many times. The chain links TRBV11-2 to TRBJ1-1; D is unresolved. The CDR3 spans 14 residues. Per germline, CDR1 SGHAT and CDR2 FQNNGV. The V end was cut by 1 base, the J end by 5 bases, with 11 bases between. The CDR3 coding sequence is TGTGCCAGCAGCTTAGGGACTTCCTTTACTGAAGCTTTCTTT. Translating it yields CASSLGTSFTEAFF.

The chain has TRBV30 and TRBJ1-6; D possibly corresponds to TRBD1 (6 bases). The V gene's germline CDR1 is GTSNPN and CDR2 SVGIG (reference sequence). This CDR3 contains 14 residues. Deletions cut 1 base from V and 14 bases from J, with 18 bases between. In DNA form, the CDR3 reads TGTGCCTGGAGTGGGGGAACAGGGAGTATGTCCCTCCACTTT. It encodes CAWSGGTGSMSLHF.

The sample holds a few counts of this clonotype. CDR3 coding DNA: TGTGCCACCCCCCTGGAGGGGAGGAGCACTGAAGCTTTCTTT. Its protein product is CATPLEGRSTEAFF. This chain connects TRBV15 to TRBJ1-1; TRBD1 might be the D (5 bases). CDR1 and CDR2 from the germline V gene are LNHNV and YYDKDF (reference sequence). Trimming took 8 bases from V and 4 from J, leaving 17 bases between them. The CDR3 is made up of 14 amino acids.

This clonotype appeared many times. Here the CDR3 reads CASSAPVNTEAFF. The CDR3 nucleotides are TGTGCCAGCAGTGCACCCGTTAACACTGAAGCTTTCTTT. J is TRBJ1-1 and V is TRBV6-1; D ambiguous. Deletions cut 4 bases from V and 2 bases from J, with 8 bases between. The CDR3 covers 13 residues. Germline CDR1 is MNHNS and CDR2 is SASEGT.

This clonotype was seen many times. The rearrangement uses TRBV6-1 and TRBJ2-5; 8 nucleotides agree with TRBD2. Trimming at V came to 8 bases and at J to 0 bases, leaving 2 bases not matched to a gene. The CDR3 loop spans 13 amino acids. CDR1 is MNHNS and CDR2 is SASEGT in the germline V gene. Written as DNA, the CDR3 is TGTGCCAGCCAGCGGGGGTACCAAGAGACCCAGTACTTC. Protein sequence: CASQRGYQETQYF.

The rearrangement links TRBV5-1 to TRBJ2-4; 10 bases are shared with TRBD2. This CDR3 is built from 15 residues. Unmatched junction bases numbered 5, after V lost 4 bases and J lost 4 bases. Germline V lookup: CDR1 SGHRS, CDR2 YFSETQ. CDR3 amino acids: CASSPTSGVKNIQYF. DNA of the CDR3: TGCGCCAGCAGCCCAACTAGCGGGGTGAAAAACATTCAGTACTTC.

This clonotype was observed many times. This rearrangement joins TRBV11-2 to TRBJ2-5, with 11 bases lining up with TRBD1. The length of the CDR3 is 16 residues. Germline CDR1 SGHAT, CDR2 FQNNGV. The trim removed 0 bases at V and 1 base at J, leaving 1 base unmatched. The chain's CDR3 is CASSLEGTGGQETQYF. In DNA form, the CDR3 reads TGTGCCAGCAGCTTAGAGGGGACAGGGGGCCAAGAGACCCAGTACTTC.